The subject of this entry is one T cell receptor beta chain. The antigen is not known. This record belongs to a study of shared clonotypes between healthy human individuals. J gave up 4 bases and V 7 bases, and 7 bases lay outside the gene matches. The CDR3 contains 13 residues. Germline V lookup: CDR1 SQVTM, CDR2 ANQGSEA. Study-level findings and limits: Memory subsets generally showed smaller estimated richness than naive subsets did. Between a handful of donors, naive CD4 clonotypes were shared at a level of about 5%.

Original data processing: ImmunoSEQ output lacked quality scores and full-length reads, limiting matched filtering. Here immunoSEQ multiplex PCR was the method, and the copy in TCRdb shows in-frame clones only, minus some. D and trimming were read from the DNA, whereas the V and J calls and clone size are those reported in that table. The repertoire holds hundreds of thousands of clones, with less than 80% as singletons. The TCR sequence derives from a woman between 25 and 40 years old in good health. J is TRBJ2-3 and V is TRBV29-1, with 8 bases lining up with TRBD2. Sequencing was done on a sample of memory CD4+ T cells sorted from blood. Subset noted: CD45RA-negative fraction. In nucleotides, the CDR3 is TGCAGCGCCAGAGCGGGAGACGCAGATACGCAGTATTTT. Its translation is CSARAGDADTQYF.